This T cell receptor beta chain was identified during a study of OX40 agonist ivuxolimab in advanced cancers. Study-wide background: Melanoma, hepatocellular carcinoma, head and neck or renal cell cancer occurred in dose-escalation patients.

Per germline, CDR1 SGHNT and CDR2 YYREEE (reference sequence). Trimming pared 4 bases from V and 6 bases from J, leaving 17 bases between. The CDR3 is 15 amino acids. Method: immunoSEQ multiplex PCR; TCRdb's copy keeps in-frame clones and lacks some. Of approximately 61,000 clones in the sample, around 89% were seen once. Specimen: CD4+ or CD8+ T cells sorted from blood, collected in a trial of the OX40 agonist ivuxolimab. V is TRBV5-4 and J is TRBJ2-1; D possibly corresponds to TRBD2 (6 bases). The origin of this receptor is an adult with an advanced solid tumor such as melanoma, head and neck, liver or kidney cancer. The CDR3 DNA follows: TGTGCCAGCAGCCCTCTGGAGGGGACCCTCAATGAGCAGTTCTTC. Its translation is CASSPLEGTLNEQFF. The full variable domain, rest sourced from reference TRBV5-4 and TRBJ2-1, is ETGVTQSPTHLIKTRGQQVTLRCSSQSGHNTVSWYQQALGQGPQFIFQYYREEENGRGNFPPRFSGLQFPNYSSELNVNALELDDSALYLCASSPLEGTLNEQFFGPGTRLTVL.